Below are 10 T cell receptor beta chains sequenced from a single sample in a study of cytomegalovirus exposure and HLA in healthy donors. Sequencing used immunoSEQ multiplex PCR; TCRdb keeps in-frame clones, though not all of them. The data show tens of thousands of clones, with less than 95% seen just once and about 0.63% held by the top ten. Sequencing input: PBMCs. The receptors come from a woman between 18 and 29 years old in good health and CMV-seronegative.

This chain connects TRBV4-3 to TRBJ2-7; 8 nucleotides align to TRBD2. CDR3 length: 15 amino acids. Trimming removed 1 base from V and 4 bases from J; junction bases left unmatched: 6. Germline CDR1 is LGHNA and CDR2 is YSLEER. The CDR3 protein is CASSQALAGGYEQYF. The CDR3 DNA reads TGCGCCAGCAGCCAAGCGTTGGCGGGGGGATACGAGCAGTACTTC.

The rearrangement links TRBV4-3 to TRBJ2-5, with D unresolved. Trimming took off 1 base at V and 1 base at J, with 10 bases between the two ends. The V gene's germline CDR1 is LGHNA and CDR2 YSLEER. CDR3 length: 15 amino acids. The CDR3 DNA reads TGCGCCAGCAGCCAAGTCGTACGGGTCCAAGAGACCCAGTACTTC. Translating it yields CASSQVVRVQETQYF.

V is TRBV27 and J is TRBJ2-7; 7 nucleotides line up with TRBD1. There are 14 residues in the CDR3. V trimming: 8 bases; J trimming: 4 bases; junction bases outside the gene matches: 11. The germline V gene encodes CDR1 MNHEY and CDR2 SMNVEV (reference sequence). CDR3 sequence reads: CASSELSRGYEQYF. The CDR3 region has the DNA TGTGCCAGCTCAGAGTTGAGCAGGGGGTACGAGCAGTACTTC.

V and J are TRBV2 and TRBJ1-1, with TRBD1 identical over 7 bases. CDR1 and CDR2 from the germline V gene are SNHLY and FYNNEI. The CDR3 consists of 12 residues. Unmatched junction bases numbered 4, after V lost 3 bases and J lost 9 bases. This chain's CDR3 is CASSEQGDQAFF. CDR3 in DNA: TGTGCCAGCAGTGAGCAGGGGGACCAAGCTTTCTTT.

The CDR3, as DNA: TGTGCCAGCAGCGCTTCTAGCGGTCCGACGACCCAGTACTTC. Protein product: CASSASSGPTTQYF. The J gene is TRBJ2-5, the V gene TRBV9; 7 bases agree with TRBD2. CDR3 length: 14 amino acids. With V trimmed by 3 bases and J by 7 bases, 9 bases remained unmatched. Germline-derived CDR1 and CDR2 are SGDLS and YYNGEE.

The chain employs TRBV5-6 and TRBJ2-3; tentatively, D is TRBD2 (5 bases). Germline V gives CDR1 SGHDT, CDR2 YYEEEE. Between the trimmed V and J ends, which lost 4 bases and 4 bases, there was a span of 19 bases. This CDR3 has 16 residues. CDR3 loop: CASSPRRVRVSDTQYF. CDR3 bases: TGTGCCAGCAGCCCACGGCGCGTGAGGGTTTCAGATACGCAGTATTTT.

The gene calls are TRBV25-1 and TRBJ1-2; D is undetermined. CDR1 is MGHDK and CDR2 is SYGVNS in the germline V gene. CDR3 size: 12 residues. Trimming removed 9 bases from V and 4 bases from J, with 12 bases in between. CDR3 in DNA: TGTGCCAGTCACGACGGGATCTATGGCTACACCTTC. As protein: CASHDGIYGYTF.

The V and J genes are TRBV9 and TRBJ1-6, with 7 bases matching TRBD1. CDR1 is SGDLS and CDR2 is YYNGEE in the germline V gene. The CDR3 covers 17 residues. V was pared by 2 bases and J by 7 bases, with 12 bases of the junction left unmatched. DNA for the CDR3: TGTGCCAGCAGCGTCGGAATGGTACGGGACAGCAATTCACCCCTCCACTTT. Its translation: CASSVGMVRDSNSPLHF.

V gene TRBV6-5 combines with J gene TRBJ2-5, with TRBD2 identical over 8 bases. Germline V gives CDR1 MNHEY, CDR2 SVGAGI. V lost 4 bases and J lost 0; bases outside the gene matches: 7. The CDR3 loop spans 16 amino acids. Here the CDR3 DNA reads TGTGCCAGCAGTTCCCGACTAGCGAGTAACCAAGAGACCCAGTACTTC. This sequence encodes CASSSRLASNQETQYF.

This chain uses TRBV5-4 with TRBJ1-6, with 8 bases matching TRBD1. The CDR3 is 16 amino acids. The germline V gene encodes CDR1 SGHNT and CDR2 YYREEE (reference sequence). The V and J ends lost 4 bases and 3 bases, in that order; junction bases with no gene match: 6. DNA for the CDR3: TGTGCCAGCAGCCCGACAGGGGCCAGCTATAATTCACCCCTCCACTTT. It specifies CASSPTGASYNSPLHF.